A single sample gave rise to the 22 T cell receptor beta chains below, sequenced in a study of cytomegalovirus exposure and HLA in healthy donors. Generated by immunoSEQ multiplex PCR, the TCRdb table keeps only in-frame clones and is missing some. The table shows around 300,000 clones, with approximately 86% occurring only once. Sequencing was performed on PBMCs. Receptors originate from a young man in good health and CMV-seronegative.

The rearrangement joins TRBV7-8 to TRBJ1-1, with 8 nucleotides matching TRBD1. After removal of 2 bases from V and 6 bases from J, the junction contained 8 bases not matched to a gene. The CDR3 totals 15 residues. CDR1 SGHVS and CDR2 FQNEAQ come from the germline V gene. The CDR3 sequence is CASSLMIGQGAEAFF. CDR3 nucleotides: TGTGCCAGCAGCTTAATGATAGGACAGGGCGCTGAAGCTTTCTTT.

The chain is built from TRBV18 and TRBJ1-1; perhaps TRBD1 as D (5 bases). Germline CDR1 is KGHSH and CDR2 is LQKENI. The CDR3 contains 19 residues. The V and J ends lost 3 bases and 2 bases respectively, with 25 bases between them. The CDR3 DNA sequence: TGTGCCAGCTCACCTCTTGGAGGGCTGGGGGATTATGTAAACACTGAAGCTTTCTTT. As protein: CASSPLGGLGDYVNTEAFF.

V usage is TRBV6-6 and J usage is TRBJ2-7; tentative D call: TRBD1 (5 bases). Trimming cost V 2 bases and J 4 bases, with 9 bases left between them. The germline V gene encodes CDR1 MNHNY and CDR2 SVGAGI (reference sequence). The CDR3 is 13 residues long. The CDR3 DNA sequence: TGTGCCAGCAGTTACGGGGCCCAGTACGAGCAGTACTTC. The encoded protein is CASSYGAQYEQYF.

This chain links TRBV6-5 with TRBJ1-5, with D perhaps TRBD1 (6 bases). CDR1 is MNHEY, CDR2 SVGAGI, per germline. V was shortened by 7 bases and J by 4 bases, with 11 bases between the two germline ends. CDR3 size: 13 residues. The CDR3 loop is CASKRGTNQPQHF. Here the CDR3 DNA reads TGTGCCAGCAAAAGGGGGACAAATCAGCCCCAGCATTTT.

The chain employs TRBV29-1 and TRBJ2-7; D is undetermined. Germline V gene data show CDR1 as SQVTM and CDR2 as ANQGSEA. The CDR3 spans 13 residues. The V end was cut by 0 bases, the J end by 2 bases, with 8 bases between. CDR3 region: CSVEDLRTYEQYF. CDR3 in DNA: TGCAGCGTTGAAGATCTTCGTACCTACGAGCAGTACTTC.

V gene TRBV4-2 combines with J gene TRBJ2-4; 13 positions agree with TRBD2. This CDR3 comprises 19 residues. V lost 4 bases, J lost 1 base, and 10 bases stayed unmatched. Germline V gives CDR1 LGHNA, CDR2 YNFKEQ. For the CDR3, the DNA is TGTGCCAGCAGCCCGCGGACTAGCGGGGGCTCTATGGCCAAAAACATTCAGTACTTC. Its translation is CASSPRTSGGSMAKNIQYF.

The chain employs TRBV5-1 and TRBJ2-7; 10 nucleotides match TRBD1. This CDR3 region has 14 residues. Looked up from germline, CDR1 is SGHRS and CDR2 is YFSETQ. Trimming took 6 bases from V and 3 from J; bases not matched to a gene: 6. The CDR3, as DNA: TGCGCCAGCACCCCGGGACAGGGGTACTACGAGCAGTACTTC. Residues: CASTPGQGYYEQYF.

The chain links TRBV7-9 to TRBJ2-5; D is possibly TRBD1 (6 bases). V dropped 4 bases and J dropped 9 bases, with 27 bases sitting between them. This CDR3 has 17 amino acids. CDR1 SEHNR and CDR2 FQNEAQ come from the germline V gene (reference sequence). The CDR3 DNA reads as TGTGCCAGCAGCTCTCACCGGGACACGCCCCGGACGATGGCCCAGTACTTC. This encodes CASSSHRDTPRTMAQYF.

The chain combines TRBV7-9 with TRBJ1-2; no reliable D call. The germline V gene has CDR1 SEHNR and CDR2 FQNEAQ (reference sequence). The V end lost 5 bases, the J end lost 0 bases, and 13 bases lay between the germline ends. The CDR3 length is 15 residues. CDR3 region: CASSDQEGPNYGYTF. DNA for the CDR3: TGTGCCAGCAGCGACCAGGAGGGCCCTAACTATGGCTACACCTTC.

This clone was seen just once. This chain uses TRBV7-9 with TRBJ1-3; perhaps TRBD1 as D (6 bases). Germline-derived CDR1 and CDR2 are SEHNR and FQNEAQ (reference sequence). The CDR3 is made up of 14 amino acids. Trimming shortened V by 5 bases and J by 4 bases, and 12 bases separated the two germline ends. The CDR3 bases are TGTGCCAGCAGCCCCCGGACAGCCGGAAACACCATATATTTT. The encoded protein is CASSPRTAGNTIYF.

This rearrangement joins TRBV7-9 to TRBJ1-2; D not resolved. V lost 1 base, J lost 5 bases, and 8 bases lay in between. CDR3 length: 13 residues. Germline V lookup: CDR1 SEHNR, CDR2 FQNEAQ (reference sequence). The CDR3 nucleotides read TGTGCCAGCAGCTTAGAACAGAGATATGGCTACACCTTC. As protein: CASSLEQRYGYTF. Full variable domain (rest looked up from reference TRBV7-9 and TRBJ1-2): DTGVSQNPRHKITKRGQNVTFRCDPISEHNRLYWYRQTLGQGPEFLTYFQNEAQLEKSRLLSDRFSAERPKGSFSTLEIQRTEQGDSAMYLCASSLEQRYGYTFGSGTRLTVV.

This clone was recorded only once. The V gene is TRBV15, the J gene TRBJ2-5; D possibly corresponds to TRBD1 (6 bases). CDR1 and CDR2 (germline): LNHNV, YYDKDF (reference sequence). This CDR3 region has 13 residues. Between the trimmed V and J ends, which lost 6 bases and 1 base, there was a span of 9 bases. CDR3 in amino acids: CATRLRGQETQYF. The CDR3 DNA reads as TGTGCCACCAGGCTCAGGGGCCAAGAGACCCAGTACTTC.

The gene calls are TRBV19 and TRBJ2-3, with TRBD1 matching 7 bases. V lost 4 bases to trimming and J lost 0 bases; unmatched junction nucleotides: 10. Germline-derived CDR1 and CDR2 are LNHDA and SQIVND (reference sequence). The CDR3 is made up of 17 amino acids. The CDR3 DNA follows: TGTGCCAGTAGTACTCCGAGACAGGGACCTAGCACAGATACGCAGTATTTT. Residues: CASSTPRQGPSTDTQYF.

This clone was seen only once. The chain uses TRBV5-1 and TRBJ2-6; no reliable D call. The CDR3 covers 16 residues. Germline CDR1 SGHRS, CDR2 YFSETQ. V lost 0 bases to trimming and J lost 0 bases, with 7 bases between them. CDR3 sequence (DNA): TGCGCCAGCAGCTTGGCCTTCAGCTCTGGGGCCAACGTCCTGACTTTC. This sequence encodes CASSLAFSSGANVLTF.

The chain links TRBV7-6 to TRBJ2-7; 8 positions agree with TRBD2. CDR3 length: 15 amino acids. From germline, CDR1 is SGHVS and CDR2 FNYEAQ. The junction had 8 bases not matched to a gene; V was cut back by 5 bases and J by 2 bases. CDR3 protein: CASSPTGGGTYEQYF. In DNA form, the CDR3 reads TGTGCCAGCAGCCCGACCGGGGGGGGGACCTACGAGCAGTACTTC.

The genes are TRBV4-1 and TRBJ1-1, with a weak D call TRBD1 (5 bases). Looked up from germline, CDR1 is MGHRA and CDR2 is YSYEKL. V shed 3 bases and J shed 3 bases, with 11 bases lying between them. CDR3 length: 14 residues. The CDR3 DNA follows: TGCGCCAGCAGCCATGAGGGGAGGGACACTGAAGCTTTCTTT. It specifies CASSHEGRDTEAFF.

The rearrangement links TRBV7-6 to TRBJ2-7, with D maybe TRBD1 (6 bases). The CDR3 extends over 14 amino acids. The germline V gene has CDR1 SGHVS and CDR2 FNYEAQ. Trimming removed 1 base from V and 3 bases from J, with 10 bases in between. The chain's CDR3 is CASSLVGGRYEQYF. The CDR3, as DNA: TGTGCCAGCAGCTTAGTAGGGGGACGCTACGAGCAGTACTTC.

The J gene is TRBJ1-3, the V gene TRBV15; TRBD1 might be the D (5 bases). Deletions cut 5 bases from V and 1 base from J, with 12 bases between. This CDR3 contains 15 residues. Per the germline V gene, CDR1 is LNHNV and CDR2 is YYDKDF (reference sequence). CDR3 bases: TGTGCCACCAGCGGGCCCGACAGATCTGGAAACACCATATATTTT. Protein: CATSGPDRSGNTIYF.

V and J are TRBV4-1 and TRBJ2-6; possibly TRBD2 for D (5 bases). The CDR3 runs 14 residues. CDR1 and CDR2 (germline): MGHRA, YSYEKL. Trimming took off 6 bases at V and 4 bases at J, with 10 bases between the two ends. CDR3 sequence: CASRRETGANVLTF. CDR3 DNA sequence: TGCGCCAGCAGGAGGGAGACAGGGGCCAACGTCCTGACTTTC.

Only one count was recorded for this clone. CDR3 region: CATSPSEGRGPYTGELFF. The CDR3 nucleotides read TGTGCCACCAGCCCCTCGGAGGGCAGGGGGCCATACACCGGGGAGCTGTTTTTT. V usage is TRBV15 and J usage is TRBJ2-2, with 8 positions matching TRBD1. With 5 bases clipped from V and 3 bases from J, the junction kept 14 bases outside the gene matches. The CDR3 is 18 amino acids. Per the germline V gene, CDR1 is LNHNV and CDR2 is YYDKDF (reference sequence). Looking up the rest from reference TRBV15 and TRBJ2-2 gives the full variable domain: DAMVIQNPRYQVTQFGKPVTLSCSQTLNHNVMYWYQQKSSQAPKLLFHYYDKDFNNEADTPDNFQSRRPNTSFCFLDIRSPGLGDTAMYLCATSPSEGRGPYTGELFFGEGSRLTVL.

This clone was counted once. This chain connects TRBV19 to TRBJ1-6; 9 bases fit TRBD1. CDR1 is LNHDA, CDR2 SQIVND, per germline (reference sequence). V shed 3 bases and J 10 bases; nucleotides not matched to a gene: 4. The CDR3 totals 14 residues. Here the CDR3 reads CASSITGGVSPLHF. In DNA form, the CDR3 reads TGTGCCAGTAGTATCACAGGGGGCGTCTCACCCCTCCACTTT.

In DNA, the CDR3 is TGTGCCAGCAGTGGCGAATGGACAGATACGCAGTATTTT. Its translation: CASSGEWTDTQYF. The chain carries TRBV6-1 and TRBJ2-3; D is unclear. The CDR3 sequence is 13 residues long. Germline assignment: CDR1 MNHNS and CDR2 SASEGT. Trimming took 4 bases from V and 3 from J, leaving 8 bases between them.